These 24 T cell receptor beta chains were sequenced from one sample in a study of blood T cells in healthy people across ages. A second PCR of 7 to 11 cycles used a sample-barcoded 5' primer and a J-beta primer mix. TCRdb fed the 5' RACE reads into MiXCR, producing one record per CDR3 protein. The sample has 800,000 to 1,300,000 distinct CDR3 sequences, approximately 26% seen once. This sample was also put to use in a study of T cells of mothers and their children.

Input material: blood. All receptors come from a girl aged 2-15 years in good health.

V gene TRBV13 combines with J gene TRBJ2-1; weak D call: TRBD2 (6 bases). The DNA end is more similar to TRBJ2-5, so the J call may be wrong. This CDR3 comprises 15 residues. The germline gives CDR1 PRHDT, CDR2 FYEKMQ (reference sequence). The CDR3 nucleotides read TGTGCCAGCAGACCCCAGGCCGGGAGTGGGGAGACCCAGTACTTC. It yields the protein CASRPQAGSGETQYF.

In the case of this clonotype: One end of the junction fails to match germline, which may point to a read error. The CDR3 nucleotides read TGTGTCAGCAGCCTCACCGGCTCCTCCTACGAGCAGTACTTC. It specifies CVSSLTGSSYEQYF. V is TRBV4-2 and J is TRBJ2-7; no clear D. This CDR3 is built from 14 residues. Germline loops: CDR1 LGHNA, CDR2 YNFKEQ.

This chain connects TRBV12-3 or TRBV12-4 to TRBJ1-1; D remains unclear. This CDR3 contains 13 residues. The ends were cut back, 7 bases at V and 4 bases at J, with 13 bases in the middle. The CDR3, as DNA: TGTGCCAGCACCCATGTAGAAGGCACTGAAGCTTTCTTT. Translation: CASTHVEGTEAFF.

This clonotype was seen only a few times. V and J are TRBV25-1 and TRBJ2-5; TRBD1 agrees at 8 bases. Germline V gives CDR1 MGHDK, CDR2 SYGVNS. Unmatched junction bases numbered 16, after V lost 5 bases and J lost 5 bases. The CDR3 runs to 17 residues. The CDR3: CASSPDRGSLFTETQYF. Here the CDR3 DNA reads TGTGCCAGCAGTCCCGACAGGGGTTCTTTGTTTACGGAGACCCAGTACTTC.

This chain uses TRBV11-1 with TRBJ2-3; D could derive from TRBD1 or TRBD2 (7 bases each). Germline V CDR1 and CDR2: SGHAT, FQDESV (reference sequence). Trimming removed 5 bases from V and 3 bases from J, with 18 bases in between. The length of the CDR3 is 16 residues. The CDR3 DNA reads as TGTGCCAGCAGCCGAAACAGACAGGGAGGGACAGATACGCAGTATTTT. It yields the protein CASSRNRQGGTDTQYF.

There are a few counts of this clonotype. This chain links TRBV4-1 with TRBJ2-1; D gene uncertain. With the DNA end fitting TRBJ2-7 better, the J assignment may be wrong. Germline V gives CDR1 MGHRA, CDR2 YSYEKL. The CDR3 runs to 13 residues. CDR3 region: CASSQRVEYEQYF. DNA of the CDR3: TGCGCCAGCAGCCAACGGGTCGAGTACGAGCAGTACTTC.

The V and J genes are TRBV7-9 and TRBJ2-3; D may be TRBD2 (7 bases). From germline, CDR1 is SEHNR and CDR2 FQNEAQ (reference sequence). Deletions cut 2 bases from V and 3 bases from J, with 15 bases between. This CDR3 has 16 residues. CDR3 residues: CASSLITGGPTDTQYF. DNA of the CDR3: TGTGCCAGCAGCTTAATAACGGGGGGCCCGACAGATACGCAGTATTTT.

This chain joins TRBV7-2 and TRBJ2-4, with a weak D call TRBD1 (5 bases). Trimming removed 3 bases at V and 6 bases at J, with 6 bases between. CDR1 and CDR2 from the germline V gene are SGHTA and FQGNSA. CDR3 length equals 12 residues. DNA of the CDR3: TGTGCCAGCAGCTTCCAGGGAAACATTCAGTACTTC. It is translated as CASSFQGNIQYF.

The rearrangement joins TRBV7-3 to TRBJ2-1; D possibly corresponds to TRBD2 (5 bases). The CDR3 consists of 16 residues. CDR1 is SGHTA, CDR2 FQGTGA, per germline. Trimming took off 2 bases at V and 0 bases at J, with 11 bases between the two ends. The CDR3 coding sequence is TGTGCCAGCAGCTTAGAGCCCGGAGGCTCCTACAATGAGCAGTTCTTC. As protein: CASSLEPGGSYNEQFF.

J is TRBJ2-3 and V is TRBV4-1; D unclear. This CDR3 has 15 amino acids. CDR1 and CDR2 from the germline V gene are MGHRA and YSYEKL. Trimming took off 3 bases at V and 5 bases at J, with 15 bases between the two ends. CDR3 residues: CASSHLGLRGDTQYF. CDR3 DNA: TGCGCCAGCAGCCACCTGGGCCTCCGCGGAGATACGCAGTATTTT.

This chain uses TRBV12-3 or TRBV12-4 with TRBJ2-1, with TRBD2 identical over 9 bases. V lost 0 bases and J lost 4; bases outside the gene matches: 4. This CDR3 has 16 residues. The CDR3 spells CASSLAAGGGYNEQFF. The CDR3 region has the DNA TGTGCCAGCAGTTTAGCGGCGGGAGGGGGGTACAATGAGCAGTTCTTC.

The table lists this clonotype with a few counts. The chain employs TRBV20-1 and TRBJ2-4; D remains ambiguous. Germline CDR1 is DFQATT and CDR2 is SNEGSKA (reference sequence). The CDR3 runs to 13 residues. The CDR3 sequence: CRARTVFKNIQYF. In DNA, the CDR3 is TGCAGAGCTCGGACGGTTTTCAAAAACATTCAGTACTTC.

The CDR3 bases are TGTGCCAGCAGCTTAGACTGGGGCCGCCAAGAGACCCAGTACTTC. It encodes CASSLDWGRQETQYF. V is TRBV7-9 and J is TRBJ2-5; a weak D match, TRBD1 (5 bases). The length of the CDR3 is 15 residues. Trimming pared 1 base from V and 1 base from J, leaving 10 bases between. Germline CDR1 and CDR2: SEHNR and FQNEAQ (reference sequence).

This clonotype was recorded a few times. This chain links TRBV5-1 with TRBJ2-2; D is uncertain. This CDR3 contains 14 residues. Trimming stripped 3 bases from V and 6 bases from J, with 12 bases between. The V gene's germline CDR1 is SGHRS and CDR2 YFSETQ. Here the CDR3 reads CASSYIDGPGELFF. CDR3 DNA sequence: TGCGCCAGCAGCTACATCGATGGCCCCGGGGAGCTGTTTTTT. The entire variable domain, with the rest obtained from reference TRBV5-1 and TRBJ2-2, is as follows: KAGVTQTPRYLIKTRGQQVTLSCSPISGHRSVSWYQQTPGQGLQFLFEYFSETQRNKGNFPGRFSGRQFSNSRSEMNVSTLELGDSALYLCASSYIDGPGELFFGEGSRLTVL.

The table lists this clonotype with a few counts. The chain links TRBV29-1 to TRBJ2-5; 7 positions match TRBD1. The end of the DNA aligns better with TRBJ2-7, so the J call may be wrong. The CDR3 totals 13 residues. Per the germline V gene, CDR1 is SQVTM and CDR2 is ANQGSEA. CDR3 coding DNA: TGCAGCGTCATGACGGGACAGCACTACGAGCAGTACTTC. It codes for CSVMTGQHYEQYF.

V and J are TRBV3-1 and TRBJ1-2, with D unclear. Germline V gives CDR1 LGHDT, CDR2 YNNKEL (reference sequence). Trimming stripped 0 bases from V and 8 bases from J, with 13 bases between. This CDR3 contains 14 residues. CDR3 sequence (DNA): TGTGCCAGCAGCCAAGATCTTGAACCTCGCGGCTACACCTTC. Amino acid sequence: CASSQDLEPRGYTF.

This clonotype turned up a few times. V and J are TRBV7-2 and TRBJ2-7, with a possible D match to TRBD1 (5 bases). Trimming left V 5 bases short and J 5 bases short, with 10 bases between. CDR1 and CDR2 (germline): SGHTA, FQGNSA. CDR3 length: 12 residues. The CDR3 region is CASSKVGHEQYF. Here the CDR3 DNA reads TGTGCCAGCAGCAAGGTGGGGCACGAGCAGTACTTC.

The CDR3 DNA is TGCAGTGCTAGTGTGGGGGGAGCCTCCTACAATGAGCAGTTCTTC. This gives the protein CSASVGGASYNEQFF. The rearrangement uses TRBV20-1 and TRBJ2-1; the D gene is possibly TRBD2 (6 bases). This CDR3 has 15 amino acids. From germline, CDR1 is DFQATT and CDR2 SNEGSKA (reference sequence). V was pared by 3 bases and J by 0 bases, with 12 bases between.

The rearrangement links TRBV5-5 to TRBJ2-1; no definite D call. Germline values: CDR1 SGHKS, CDR2 YYEKEE (reference sequence). The CDR3 runs to 15 residues. Trimming removed 3 bases at V and 3 bases at J, with 13 bases between. Written as DNA, the CDR3 is TGTGCCAGCAGCTCCCATGATGGGTACTACAATGAGCAGTTCTTC. This codes for CASSSHDGYYNEQFF.

In its sample, this clonotype was seen a few times. The chain employs TRBV4-1 and TRBJ1-1; possible D gene TRBD1, 6 bases. The CDR3 is 19 residues long. Trimming took off 0 bases at V and 2 bases at J, with 22 bases between the two ends. Germline CDR1 is MGHRA and CDR2 is YSYEKL. DNA of the CDR3: TGCGCCAGCAGCCAAGATGGATGGGAGGGTACAGGGCGCAACACTGAAGCTTTCTTT. It codes for CASSQDGWEGTGRNTEAFF.

The chain combines TRBV6-6 with TRBJ1-3; D gene ambiguous. CDR3 size: 14 residues. Trimming shortened V by 7 bases and J by 3 bases, and 13 bases separated the two germline ends. Germline values: CDR1 MNHNY, CDR2 SVGAGI (reference sequence). The CDR3 nucleotides are TGTGCCAGCAATGGGAACGGAGGTGGAAACACCATATATTTT. It codes for CASNGNGGGNTIYF.

The V gene is TRBV6-1, the J gene TRBJ2-7, with 8 bases that match TRBD1. Germline values: CDR1 MNHNS, CDR2 SASEGT. V shed 7 bases and J 5 bases; nucleotides not matched to a gene: 7. The CDR3 covers 13 residues. CDR3 sequence: CASTRTGKHEQYF. The CDR3 DNA reads as TGTGCCAGCACCAGGACAGGGAAACACGAGCAGTACTTC.

The genes are TRBV6-1 and TRBJ2-3; D may be TRBD2 (5 bases). The V and J ends lost 3 bases and 4 bases respectively, with 11 bases between them. The CDR3 covers 14 residues. Germline CDR1 MNHNS, CDR2 SASEGT. CDR3 nucleotides: TGTGCCAGCAGTGAGAGTTGGGAGCCAGATACGCAGTATTTT. Translated, it gives CASSESWEPDTQYF.

J is TRBJ2-5 and V is TRBV5-1, with D unclear. Trimming removed 2 bases from V and 4 bases from J, with 12 bases in between. The CDR3 loop spans 14 amino acids. Looked up from germline, CDR1 is SGHRS and CDR2 is YFSETQ. The CDR3 sequence is CASSFLVYSETQYF. CDR3 coding DNA: TGCGCCAGCAGCTTCTTGGTCTACTCAGAGACCCAGTACTTC.